This T cell receptor beta chain is from a study of blood T cell repertoires in COVID-19. For the study at large: The United States, Italy and Spain were the sources of the acute and convalescent COVID-19 samples. The cDNA or gDNA used as material had been derived from T cells, B-cell-depleted T cells, or PBMCs.

This CDR3 has 12 amino acids. CDR1 is SNHLY and CDR2 is FYNNEI in the germline V gene. Per the original methods: Counts of nucleated cells, estimated from reference gene primer amplification, were obtained. TCRdb's table, derived via immunoSEQ multiplex PCR, lists solely in-frame clones and lacks some. The DNA gave D and trimming, while V, J and clone size come from that table. The repertoire holds fewer than 45,000 clones, around 80% seen once, with roughly 2% in the top ten. Comments on this clone: The germline gene is not matched at one end of the junction; a read error may be the cause.

The sample taken for sequencing was peripheral blood. This TCR derives from a man in his 60s with active COVID-19. The chain joins TRBV2 to TRBJ1-2; 7 bases agree with TRBD1. The CDR3 sequence: CASSPDRAHKAF. CDR3 DNA sequence: TGTGCCAGCAGCCCTGACAGGGCCCACAAAGCCTTC.